This TCR beta chain is drawn from a study of T cell changes during pregnancy in multiple sclerosis. Data came from immunoSEQ multiplex PCR; TCRdb stores just in-frame clones and leaves some out. The data contain about 42,000 clones, 70% to 90% of them singletons. CDR1 SGHVS and CDR2 FNYEAQ come from the germline V gene. The CDR3 runs to 16 residues. Trimming at V came to 1 base and at J to 9 bases, leaving 14 bases not matched to a gene. The sample in question was CD4+ T cells from peripheral blood mononuclear cells, obtained after pregnancy. The V gene is TRBV7-6, the J gene TRBJ2-7, with 8 bases lining up with TRBD1. The sequence was collected from a female donor with multiple sclerosis, enrolled in a pregnancy study. The CDR3 DNA reads as TGTGCCAGCAGCTTAGGCGCGGGACAGGTGAGCCTGGGGCAGTACTTC. It encodes CASSLGAGQVSLGQYF.